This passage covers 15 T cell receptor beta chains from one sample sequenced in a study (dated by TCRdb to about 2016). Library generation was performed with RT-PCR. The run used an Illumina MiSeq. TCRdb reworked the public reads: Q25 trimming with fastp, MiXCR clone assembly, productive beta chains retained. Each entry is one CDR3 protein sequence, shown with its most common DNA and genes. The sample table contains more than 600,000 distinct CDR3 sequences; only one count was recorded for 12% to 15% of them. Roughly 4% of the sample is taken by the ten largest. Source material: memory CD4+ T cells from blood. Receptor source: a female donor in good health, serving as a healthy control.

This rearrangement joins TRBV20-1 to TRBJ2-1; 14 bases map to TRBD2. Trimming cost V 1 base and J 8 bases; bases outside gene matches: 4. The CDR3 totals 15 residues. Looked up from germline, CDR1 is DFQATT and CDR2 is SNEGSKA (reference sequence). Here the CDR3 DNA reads TGCAGTGCTAGAGTAGGGACTAGCGGGAGCGATGAGCAGTTCTTC. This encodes CSARVGTSGSDEQFF.

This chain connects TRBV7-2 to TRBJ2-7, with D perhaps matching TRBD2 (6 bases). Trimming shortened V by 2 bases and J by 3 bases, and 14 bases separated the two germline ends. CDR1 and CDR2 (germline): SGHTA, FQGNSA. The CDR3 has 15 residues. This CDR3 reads CASSLLNTGVYEQYF. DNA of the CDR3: TGTGCCAGCAGCTTACTAAACACGGGGGTCTACGAGCAGTACTTC.

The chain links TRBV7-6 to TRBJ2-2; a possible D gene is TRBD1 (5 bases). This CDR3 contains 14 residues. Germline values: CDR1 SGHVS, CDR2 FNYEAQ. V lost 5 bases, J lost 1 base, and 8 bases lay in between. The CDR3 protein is CASSIQENTGELFF. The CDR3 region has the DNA TGTGCCAGCAGCATACAGGAGAACACCGGGGAGCTGTTTTTT.

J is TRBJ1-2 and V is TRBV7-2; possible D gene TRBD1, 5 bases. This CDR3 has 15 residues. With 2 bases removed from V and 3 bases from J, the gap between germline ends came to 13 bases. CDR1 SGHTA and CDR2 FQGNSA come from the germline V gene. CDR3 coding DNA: TGTGCCAGCAGCTTAATGCAAGGACAACACTATGGCTACACCTTC. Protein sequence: CASSLMQGQHYGYTF.

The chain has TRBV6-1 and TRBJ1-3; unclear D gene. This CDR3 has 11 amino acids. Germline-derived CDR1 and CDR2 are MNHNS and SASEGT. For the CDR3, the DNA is TGTGGTGAGAGCTCTGGAAACACCATATATTTT. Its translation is CGESSGNTIYF.

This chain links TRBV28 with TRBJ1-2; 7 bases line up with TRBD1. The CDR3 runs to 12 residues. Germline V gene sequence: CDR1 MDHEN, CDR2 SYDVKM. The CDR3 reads CGSGGGFYGYTF. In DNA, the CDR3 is TGTGGATCAGGGGGGGGGTTCTATGGCTACACCTTC.

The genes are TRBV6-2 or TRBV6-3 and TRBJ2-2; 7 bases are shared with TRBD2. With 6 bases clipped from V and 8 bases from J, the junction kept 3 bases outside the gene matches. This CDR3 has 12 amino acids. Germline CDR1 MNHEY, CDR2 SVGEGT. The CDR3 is CASSQLAGELFF. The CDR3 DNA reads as TGTGCCAGCAGCCAACTAGCGGGGGAGCTGTTTTTT.

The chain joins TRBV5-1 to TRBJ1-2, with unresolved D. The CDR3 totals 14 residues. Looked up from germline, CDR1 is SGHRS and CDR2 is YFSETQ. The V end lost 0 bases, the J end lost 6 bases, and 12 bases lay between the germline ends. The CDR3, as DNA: TGCGCCAGCAGCTTGGCCGGGCACAGAGATGGCTACACCTTC. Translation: CASSLAGHRDGYTF.

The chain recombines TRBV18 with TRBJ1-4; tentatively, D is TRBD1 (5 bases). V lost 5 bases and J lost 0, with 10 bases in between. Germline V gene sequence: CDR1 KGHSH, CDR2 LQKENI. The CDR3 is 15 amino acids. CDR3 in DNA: TGTGCCAGCTCAGGGGCAGCCACAACTAATGAAAAACTGTTTTTT. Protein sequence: CASSGAATTNEKLFF.

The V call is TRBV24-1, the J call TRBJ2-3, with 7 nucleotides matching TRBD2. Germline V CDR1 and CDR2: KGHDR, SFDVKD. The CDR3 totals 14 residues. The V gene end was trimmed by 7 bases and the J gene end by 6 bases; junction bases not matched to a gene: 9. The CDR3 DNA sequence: TGTGCCACCAGGGGAGGGCAGAGTTGGGATACGCAGTATTTT. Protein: CATRGGQSWDTQYF.

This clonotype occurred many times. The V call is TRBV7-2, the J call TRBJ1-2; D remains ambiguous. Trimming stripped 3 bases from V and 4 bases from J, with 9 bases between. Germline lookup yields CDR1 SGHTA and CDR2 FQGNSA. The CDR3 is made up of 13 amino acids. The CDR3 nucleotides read TGTGCCAGCAGCTTCCAAAACAGCTATGGCTACACCTTC. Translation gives CASSFQNSYGYTF.

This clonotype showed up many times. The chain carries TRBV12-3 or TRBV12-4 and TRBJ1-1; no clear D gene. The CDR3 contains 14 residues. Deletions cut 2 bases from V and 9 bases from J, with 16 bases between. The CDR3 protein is CASSLNPYASKAFF. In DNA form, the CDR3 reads TGTGCCAGCAGTTTAAACCCCTACGCGTCAAAAGCTTTCTTT.

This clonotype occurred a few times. The CDR3 loop is CASSIGGTGLYSNQPQHF. CDR3 DNA: TGTGCCAGTAGTATAGGCGGGACAGGACTATATAGCAATCAGCCCCAGCATTTT. V is TRBV19 and J is TRBJ1-5; 8 bases map to TRBD1. Trimming at V came to 1 base and at J to 0 bases, leaving 8 bases not matched to a gene. The CDR3 covers 18 residues. Germline V gene lookup returns CDR1 LNHDA and CDR2 SQIVND (reference sequence).

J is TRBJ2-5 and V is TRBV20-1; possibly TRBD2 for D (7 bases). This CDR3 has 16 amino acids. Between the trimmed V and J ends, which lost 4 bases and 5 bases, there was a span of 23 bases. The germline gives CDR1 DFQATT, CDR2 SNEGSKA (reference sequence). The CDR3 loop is CSAKILGGGTGETQYF. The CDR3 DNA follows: TGCAGTGCTAAGATCCTGGGGGGGGGCACTGGCGAGACCCAGTACTTC.

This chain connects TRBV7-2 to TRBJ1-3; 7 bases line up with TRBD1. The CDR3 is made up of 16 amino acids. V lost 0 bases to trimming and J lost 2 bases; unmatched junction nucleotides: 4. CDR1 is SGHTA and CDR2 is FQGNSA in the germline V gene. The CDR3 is CASSLAGQLAGNTIYF. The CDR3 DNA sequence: TGTGCCAGCAGCTTAGCGGGACAGCTAGCTGGAAACACCATATATTTT.